Following are 27 T cell receptor beta chains from one sample sequenced in a study of vaccination and CD4 T cells after COVID-19. No antigens are known for them. An Oncomine TCR Beta short-read assay was used to sequence the DNA from cultured CD4+ T cells. TCRdb reanalysed the PCR reads using MiXCR and keeps one entry per CDR3 protein. The sample lists fewer than 13,000 distinct CDR3 sequences, around 21% occurring once. Specified treatment: roughly ten-day PBMC culture with coronavirus spike peptide pools or control peptides (ViraFEST assay). The sample was CD4+ T cells from blood, cultured in vitro, taken after SARS-CoV-2 vaccination. These receptors all stem from a human donor who had recovered from COVID-19.

The chain employs TRBV18 and TRBJ2-1; 9 positions agree with TRBD2. Germline CDR1 and CDR2: KGHSH and LQKENI. V trimming: 1 base; J trimming: 2 bases; junction bases outside the gene matches: 6. This CDR3 has 17 amino acids. The CDR3 sequence: CASSPLPSGATYNEQFF. The CDR3 nucleotides are TGTGCCAGCTCACCACTGCCTAGCGGGGCGACCTACAATGAGCAGTTCTTC. Full variable domain (missing parts from reference TRBV18 and TRBJ2-1): NAGVMQNPRHLVRRRGQEARLRCSPMKGHSHVYWYRQLPEEGLKFMVYLQKENIIDESGMPKERFSAEFPKEGPSILRIQQVVRGDSAAYFCASSPLPSGATYNEQFFGPGTRLTVL.

The gene calls are TRBV28 and TRBJ2-1, with TRBD2 matching 10 bases. The germline gives CDR1 MDHEN, CDR2 SYDVKM. The CDR3 extends over 14 amino acids. V lost 5 bases, J lost 9 bases, and 7 bases stayed unmatched. The CDR3 loop is CASSPVTSGFEQFF. DNA for the CDR3: TGTGCCAGCAGTCCTGTGACTAGCGGGTTTGAGCAGTTCTTC. The whole variable domain, filled in from reference TRBV28 and TRBJ2-1, reads DVKVTQSSRYLVKRTGEKVFLECVQDMDHENMFWYRQDPGLGLRLIYFSYDVKMKEKGDIPEGYSVSREKKERFSLILESASTNQTSMYLCASSPVTSGFEQFFGPGTRLTVL.

This clonotype was picked up a small number of times. The V call is TRBV7-2, the J call TRBJ1-3; D is undetermined. This CDR3 is built from 12 residues. Germline lookup yields CDR1 SGHTA and CDR2 FQGNSA. Trimming cost V 4 bases and J 4 bases, with 5 bases left between them. The CDR3 loop reads CASSSTGNTIYF. The CDR3 DNA sequence: TGTGCCAGCAGCTCCACGGGAAACACCATATATTTT.

The rearrangement links TRBV21-1 to TRBJ2-1. TRBV21-1 constitutes a pseudogene. The CDR3 runs to 18 residues. The CDR3 DNA sequence: TGTGCCAGCAGCAAAGAAAAGGCCTGGCTGGCCTTATACAATGAGCAGTTCTTC. Its protein product is CASSKEKAWLALYNEQFF.

This rearrangement joins TRBV20-1 to TRBJ1-4, with D uncertain. CDR3 length: 16 residues. Germline CDR1 DFQATT, CDR2 SNEGSKA (reference sequence). V was clipped by 3 bases and J by 4 bases, with 18 bases between them. CDR3 DNA: TGCAGTGCTAGCAGAGCGGGGTTTCTCTTTAATGAAAAACTGTTTTTT. Its translation is CSASRAGFLFNEKLFF.

V is TRBV7-2 and J is TRBJ2-1, with 11 bases fitting TRBD2. J lost 3 bases, V lost 1 base, and 2 bases had no gene match. CDR3 length: 16 residues. Germline V CDR1 and CDR2: SGHTA, FQGNSA. The CDR3 sequence: CASSLVSGRGYNEQFF. CDR3 DNA sequence: TGTGCCAGCAGCTTAGTTAGCGGGAGGGGCTACAATGAGCAGTTCTTC.

The V and J genes are TRBV25-1 and TRBJ1-6, with no clear D. Deletions cut 0 bases from V and 6 bases from J, with 15 bases between. Germline V gives CDR1 MGHDK, CDR2 SYGVNS. CDR3 length: 17 amino acids. The CDR3 nucleotides read TGTGCCAGCAGTGAATATCCTCCCCGGGGTTTTAATTCACCCCTCCACTTT. This gives the protein CASSEYPPRGFNSPLHF.

This chain joins TRBV6-2 or TRBV6-3 and TRBJ2-7; no clear D gene. Trimming took 5 bases from V and 6 from J, leaving 8 bases between them. This CDR3 spans 11 amino acids. CDR1 is MNHEY and CDR2 is SVGEGT in the germline V gene. For the CDR3, the DNA is TGTGCCAGCAGTACCGTTCTCGAGCAGTACTTC. Its translation is CASSTVLEQYF.

This clonotype was counted a few times. This chain connects TRBV7-6 to TRBJ2-2; no firm D call. Germline CDR1 is SGHVS and CDR2 is FNYEAQ. This CDR3 comprises 17 residues. V dropped 1 base and J dropped 5 bases, with 17 bases sitting between them. The CDR3 nucleotides read TGTGCCAGCAGCTTAGTAAGGTCACCGGCAAAGACCGGGGAGCTGTTTTTT. Its protein is CASSLVRSPAKTGELFF.

This clonotype showed up just a few times. The CDR3 DNA follows: TGTGCCAGCAGCCCAGGGTGGCAGGGATATGGCTACACCTTC. This encodes CASSPGWQGYGYTF. The chain recombines TRBV11-2 with TRBJ1-2, with D perhaps matching TRBD1 (5 bases). Between the trimmed V and J ends, which lost 5 bases and 5 bases, there was a span of 15 bases. CDR1 is SGHAT and CDR2 is FQNNGV in the germline V gene. The CDR3 totals 14 residues.

The table lists this clonotype with a few counts. The chain joins TRBV28 to TRBJ2-1; a weak D match, TRBD1 (6 bases). Germline CDR1 and CDR2: MDHEN and SYDVKM. The CDR3 has 12 residues. V lost 6 bases and J 5 bases, leaving 8 bases between the germline ends. CDR3 region: CASRQGHNEQFF. In nucleotides, the CDR3 is TGTGCCAGCAGACAGGGCCACAATGAGCAGTTCTTC.

This chain links TRBV28 with TRBJ2-7, with D possibly called TRBD1 or TRBD2 (7 bases each). V was pared by 4 bases and J by 7 bases, with 26 bases between. The V gene's germline CDR1 is MDHEN and CDR2 SYDVKM. The CDR3 is 17 residues long. The CDR3 spells CASSSARGSSGGIEQYF. The CDR3 region has the DNA TGTGCCAGCAGTTCCGCCAGGGGGTCATCCGGGGGGATAGAGCAGTACTTC. The full variable domain, in which reference TRBV28 and TRBJ2-7 provide the parts outside the CDR3, is DVKVTQSSRYLVKRTGEKVFLECVQDMDHENMFWYRQDPGLGLRLIYFSYDVKMKEKGDIPEGYSVSREKKERFSLILESASTNQTSMYLCASSSARGSSGGIEQYFGPGTRLTVT.

The gene calls are TRBV24-1 and TRBJ2-7; 8 positions match TRBD2. The germline V gene has CDR1 KGHDR and CDR2 SFDVKD. This CDR3 is 15 amino acids long. V was pared by 6 bases and J by 5 bases, with 11 bases of the junction left unmatched. As DNA, the CDR3 is TGTGCCACCAGTCAAGGGTCGGGACTAGTTAACGAGCAGTACTTC. Translation gives CATSQGSGLVNEQYF.

Relative to its sample, this clonotype is medium-sized. The chain recombines TRBV15 with TRBJ2-3; TRBD1 matches 8 bases. This CDR3 region has 15 residues. Germline-derived CDR1 and CDR2 are LNHNV and YYDKDF (reference sequence). V trimming: 2 bases; J trimming: 0 bases; junction bases outside the gene matches: 1. CDR3 sequence (DNA): TGTGCCACCAGCAGAAGGACAGGGAGCACAGATACGCAGTATTTT. Its translation is CATSRRTGSTDTQYF.

This clonotype was detected only a few times. The genes are TRBV25-1 and TRBJ2-3, with a possible D match to TRBD2 (5 bases). Trimming left V 1 base short and J 2 bases short, with 13 bases between. CDR1 is MGHDK, CDR2 SYGVNS, per germline. This CDR3 is built from 16 residues. The CDR3 coding sequence is TGTGCCAGCAGTGAATCGCCGGGGATACTCACAGATACGCAGTATTTT. The encoded protein is CASSESPGILTDTQYF.

Only a few counts were recorded for this clonotype. The chain recombines TRBV10-3 with TRBJ2-3; possible D gene TRBD2, 5 bases. V lost 5 bases and J lost 3, with 9 bases in between. Germline V gives CDR1 ENHRY, CDR2 SYGVKD. This CDR3 comprises 13 residues. CDR3 nucleotide sequence: TGTGCCATCAGTCGCGGGTGGACAGATACGCAGTATTTT. This codes for CAISRGWTDTQYF.

V gene TRBV12-3 or TRBV12-4 combines with J gene TRBJ1-6, with TRBD1 as a possible D gene (6 bases). V was cut by 6 bases and J by 6 bases, with 12 bases left in between. CDR3 size: 14 residues. The chain's CDR3 is CASRMGGSNSPLHF. For the CDR3, the DNA is TGTGCCAGCAGAATGGGGGGCAGTAATTCACCCCTCCACTTT.

This clonotype is judged medium-sized (0.01 to 0.1%). The rearrangement joins TRBV20-1 to TRBJ2-7; 11 bases match TRBD2. Germline assignment: CDR1 DFQATT and CDR2 SNEGSKA (reference sequence). This CDR3 contains 13 residues. Unmatched junction bases numbered 2, after V lost 4 bases and J lost 3 bases. CDR3 bases: TGCAGTGCTAACGGACTAGCGGGCTACGAGCAGTACTTC. It is translated as CSANGLAGYEQYF.

The chain has TRBV7-2 and TRBJ2-1; 9 bases line up with TRBD2. The CDR3 has 17 residues. J gave up 4 bases and V 5 bases, and 12 bases lay outside the gene matches. The germline V gene has CDR1 SGHTA and CDR2 FQGNSA. This CDR3 reads CASSLREAGGGYNEQFF. The CDR3 DNA reads as TGTGCCAGCAGCCTACGAGAAGCGGGAGGTGGGTACAATGAGCAGTTCTTC.

The V gene is TRBV19, the J gene TRBJ2-7, with D hard to call. The germline CDR1 and CDR2 sequences are LNHDA and SQIVND (reference sequence). V shed 3 bases and J shed 4 bases, with 4 bases lying between them. The CDR3 is 11 residues long. The CDR3 here is CASSMNYEQYF. CDR3 nucleotides: TGTGCCAGTAGTATGAATTACGAGCAGTACTTC.

The chain combines TRBV20-1 with TRBJ2-1; TRBD2 aligns across 10 bases. In germline, CDR1 is DFQATT, CDR2 SNEGSKA (reference sequence). CDR3 length equals 16 residues. V lost 5 bases, J lost 6 bases, and 13 bases stayed unmatched. The CDR3 nucleotides are TGCAGTGCTCCTCTGGGGTCTAGCGGGAGAATCAATGAGCAGTTCTTC. Its translation is CSAPLGSSGRINEQFF.

CDR3 residues: CASSHLGVTEAFF. The CDR3 DNA is TGCGCCAGCAGCCACCTGGGGGTCACTGAAGCTTTCTTT. The rearrangement links TRBV4-3 to TRBJ1-1; maybe TRBD1 (5 bases). Germline values: CDR1 LGHNA, CDR2 YSLEER. The CDR3 is 13 residues long. V was clipped by 3 bases and J by 4 bases, with 9 bases between them.

The chain employs TRBV2 and TRBJ2-7; D is unclear. Trimming left V 5 bases short and J 4 bases short, with 6 bases between. In germline, CDR1 is SNHLY, CDR2 FYNNEI. This CDR3 comprises 11 residues. Here the CDR3 reads CASSPVYEQYF. The CDR3 DNA reads TGTGCCAGCAGTCCGGTTTACGAGCAGTACTTC. Complete variable domain (other parts from reference TRBV2 and TRBJ2-7): EPEVTQTPSHQVTQMGQEVILRCVPISNHLYFYWYRQILGQKVEFLVSFYNNEISEKSEIFDDQFSVERPDGSNFTLKIRSTKLEDSAMYFCASSPVYEQYFGPGTRLTVT.

This clonotype is categorized as medium-sized (0.01 to 0.1%). Here the CDR3 DNA reads TGTGCCAGCAGCTTAGCACAGGGTTACACTGAAGCTTTCTTT. This translates into CASSLAQGYTEAFF. This chain links TRBV7-2 with TRBJ1-1; the D gene is possibly TRBD1 (6 bases). The V gene's germline CDR1 is SGHTA and CDR2 FQGNSA. This CDR3 comprises 14 residues. Trimming took 0 bases from V and 3 from J, leaving 8 bases between them.

The chain recombines TRBV9 with TRBJ1-1; D perhaps matches TRBD1 (6 bases). CDR3 length: 15 amino acids. Trimming took off 0 bases at V and 5 bases at J, with 14 bases between the two ends. Germline V lookup: CDR1 SGDLS, CDR2 YYNGEE. CDR3 sequence: CASSVAGLGATEAFF. CDR3 nucleotides: TGTGCCAGCAGCGTAGCGGGGTTGGGGGCAACTGAAGCTTTCTTT.

This chain uses TRBV14 with TRBJ2-3; 11 positions match TRBD2. The CDR3 covers 18 residues. Unmatched junction bases numbered 12, after V lost 4 bases and J lost 3 bases. Per germline, CDR1 SGHDN and CDR2 FVKESK. Here the CDR3 DNA reads TGTGCCAGCAGCCTCAAGCTCCTAGCGGGAGGAGCTACAGATACGCAGTATTTT. Translated: CASSLKLLAGGATDTQYF. The variable domain in full, completed from reference TRBV14 and TRBJ2-3, reads EAGVTQFPSHSVIEKGQTVTLRCDPISGHDNLYWYRRVMGKEIKFLLHFVKESKQDESGMPNNRFLAERTGGTYSTLKVQPAELEDSGVYFCASSLKLLAGGATDTQYFGPGTRLTVL.

Only a few counts were recorded for this clonotype. This sequence joins TRBV6-1 and TRBJ2-7; D remains ambiguous. V lost 4 bases, J lost 3 bases, and 10 bases lay in between. This CDR3 has 13 residues. Germline lookup yields CDR1 MNHNS and CDR2 SASEGT. CDR3 in DNA: TGTGCCAGCAGTGCGGAACGCCTCTACGAGCAGTACTTC. Translation: CASSAERLYEQYF.